Shown below are 9 T cell receptor beta chains from a single sample sequenced in a study of cytomegalovirus exposure and HLA in healthy donors. PCR involved 60 Vbeta and 13 Jbeta primers. Some clones are missing from TCRdb's copy, which holds only in-frame ones; the method was immunoSEQ multiplex PCR. The data hold roughly 38,000 clones, with 65% to 85% observed a single time. What was sequenced was PBMCs. Receptor source: a woman aged 25-40 years in good health and CMV-seropositive.

This clone was seen only once. The chain uses TRBV10-2 and TRBJ2-3, with D possibly being TRBD2 (5 bases). This CDR3 spans 14 amino acids. Trimming stripped 2 bases from V and 4 bases from J, with 10 bases between. Looked up from germline, CDR1 is WSHSY and CDR2 is SAAADI. The CDR3 sequence is CASSEDYLADTQYF. As DNA, the CDR3 is TGCGCCAGCAGTGAGGACTACCTGGCAGATACGCAGTATTTT.

This clone was recorded once. The genes are TRBV28 and TRBJ1-6; 9 bases map to TRBD1. V lost 5 bases, J lost 8 bases, and 7 bases stayed unmatched. Germline CDR1 MDHEN, CDR2 SYDVKM. CDR3 size: 15 residues. CDR3 residues: CASSIPRTGDSPLHF. The CDR3 coding sequence is TGTGCCAGCAGTATCCCGCGGACAGGGGATTCACCCCTCCACTTT.

V is TRBV27 and J is TRBJ2-2; 8 nucleotides agree with TRBD1. There are 13 residues in the CDR3. Per the germline V gene, CDR1 is MNHEY and CDR2 is SMNVEV (reference sequence). V was clipped by 6 bases and J by 5 bases; unmatched bases: 2. CDR3 sequence (DNA): TGTGCCAGCAGGAGGACAGGGACCGGGGAGCTGTTTTTT. It codes for CASRRTGTGELFF.

This clone has a single count. The rearrangement links TRBV19 to TRBJ2-1; 8 nucleotides agree with TRBD2. The germline V gene encodes CDR1 LNHDA and CDR2 SQIVND (reference sequence). V was clipped by 9 bases and J by 6 bases; unmatched bases: 10. The CDR3 length is 14 residues. The CDR3 DNA reads as TGTGCCAGCTTGGAGCGGGAGTCGGGCAATGAGCAGTTCTTC. Amino acids: CASLERESGNEQFF.

This sequence joins TRBV11-2 and TRBJ1-1, with 8 bases fitting TRBD1. CDR1 is SGHAT and CDR2 is FQNNGV in the germline V gene. J gave up 7 bases and V 0 bases, and 13 bases lay outside the gene matches. The CDR3 length is 17 residues. CDR3 protein: CASSLDRAQGAQNEAFF. CDR3 sequence (DNA): TGTGCCAGCAGCTTAGATCGTGCTCAGGGGGCACAGAATGAAGCTTTCTTT.

The chain combines TRBV7-9 with TRBJ1-3; D ambiguous. The germline V gene has CDR1 SEHNR and CDR2 FQNEAQ (reference sequence). This CDR3 has 12 residues. The V gene lost 3 bases and the J gene lost 4 bases, with 4 bases spanning the gap. For the CDR3, the DNA is TGTGCCAGCAGCTTTGAGGGAAACACCATATATTTT. This gives the protein CASSFEGNTIYF.

The rearrangement uses TRBV27 and TRBJ1-3; no definite D call. Germline values: CDR1 MNHEY, CDR2 SMNVEV (reference sequence). This CDR3 has 15 amino acids. The V and J ends lost 2 bases and 0 bases respectively, with 8 bases between them. In nucleotides, the CDR3 is TGTGCCAGCAGTTTAACGTTAGCCTCTGGAAACACCATATATTTT. Its protein is CASSLTLASGNTIYF.

This clone was seen only a few times. The J gene is TRBJ2-5, the V gene TRBV11-2; a possible D gene is TRBD1 (5 bases). V lost 10 bases and J lost 1, with 16 bases in between. Germline V gene data show CDR1 as SGHAT and CDR2 as FQNNGV. The CDR3 totals 14 residues. CDR3 loop: CATTPPGLQETQYF. Here the CDR3 DNA reads TGTGCCACCACGCCCCCAGGGCTCCAAGAGACCCAGTACTTC.

This clone was recorded once. This sequence joins TRBV28 and TRBJ2-1, with 13 positions matching TRBD2. Germline lookup yields CDR1 MDHEN and CDR2 SYDVKM. V gave up 10 bases and J gave up 0 bases; unmatched junction bases: 12. This CDR3 comprises 18 residues. The CDR3 coding sequence is TGTGCCATCAGGGGAGGGACTAGCGGGAAGGACTCCTACAATGAGCAGTTCTTC. Protein sequence: CAIRGGTSGKDSYNEQFF.